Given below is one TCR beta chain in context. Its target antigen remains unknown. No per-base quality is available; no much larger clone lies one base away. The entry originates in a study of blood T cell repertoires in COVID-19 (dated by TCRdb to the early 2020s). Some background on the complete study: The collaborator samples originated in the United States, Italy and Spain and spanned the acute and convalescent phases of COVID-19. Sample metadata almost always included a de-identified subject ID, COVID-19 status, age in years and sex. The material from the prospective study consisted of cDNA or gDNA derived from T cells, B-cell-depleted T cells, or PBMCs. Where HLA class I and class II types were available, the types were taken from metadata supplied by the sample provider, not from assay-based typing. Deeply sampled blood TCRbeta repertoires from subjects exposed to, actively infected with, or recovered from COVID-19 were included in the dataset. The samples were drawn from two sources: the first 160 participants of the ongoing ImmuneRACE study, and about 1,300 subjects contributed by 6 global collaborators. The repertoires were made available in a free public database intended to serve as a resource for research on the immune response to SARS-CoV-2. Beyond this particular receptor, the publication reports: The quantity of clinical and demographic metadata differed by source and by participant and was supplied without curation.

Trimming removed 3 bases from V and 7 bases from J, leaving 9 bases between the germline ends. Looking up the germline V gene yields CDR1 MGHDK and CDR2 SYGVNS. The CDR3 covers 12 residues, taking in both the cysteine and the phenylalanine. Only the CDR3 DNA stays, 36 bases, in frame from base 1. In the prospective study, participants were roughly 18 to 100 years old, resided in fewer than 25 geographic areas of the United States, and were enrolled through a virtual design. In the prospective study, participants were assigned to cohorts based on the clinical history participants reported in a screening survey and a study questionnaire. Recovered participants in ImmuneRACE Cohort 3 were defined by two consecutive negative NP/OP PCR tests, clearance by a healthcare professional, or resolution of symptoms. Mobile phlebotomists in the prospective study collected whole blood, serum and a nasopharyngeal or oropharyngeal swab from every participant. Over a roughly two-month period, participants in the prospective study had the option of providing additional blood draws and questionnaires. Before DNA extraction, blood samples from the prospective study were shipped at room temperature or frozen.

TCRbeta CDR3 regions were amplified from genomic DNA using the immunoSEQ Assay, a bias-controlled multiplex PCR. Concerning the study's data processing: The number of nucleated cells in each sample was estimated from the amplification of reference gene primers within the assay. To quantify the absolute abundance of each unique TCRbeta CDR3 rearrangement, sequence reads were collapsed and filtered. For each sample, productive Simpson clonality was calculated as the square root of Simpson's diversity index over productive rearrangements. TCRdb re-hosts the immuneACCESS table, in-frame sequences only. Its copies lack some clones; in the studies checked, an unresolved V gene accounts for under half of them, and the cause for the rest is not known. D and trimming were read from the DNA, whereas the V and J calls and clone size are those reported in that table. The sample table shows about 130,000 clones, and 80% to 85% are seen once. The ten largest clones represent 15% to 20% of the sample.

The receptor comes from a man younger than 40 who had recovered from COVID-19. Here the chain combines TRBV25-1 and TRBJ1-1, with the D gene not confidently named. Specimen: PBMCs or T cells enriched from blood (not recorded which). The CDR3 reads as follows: CASSDKRSEAFF. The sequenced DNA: TGTGCCAGCAGTGACAAAAGGAGTGAAGCTTTCTTT. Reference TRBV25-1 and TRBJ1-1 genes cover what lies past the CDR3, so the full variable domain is EADIYQTPRYLVIGTGKKITLECSQTMGHDKMYWYQQDPGMELHLIHYSYGVNSTEKGDLSSESTVSRIRTEHFPLTLESARPSHTSQYLCASSDKRSEAFFGQGTRLTVV.